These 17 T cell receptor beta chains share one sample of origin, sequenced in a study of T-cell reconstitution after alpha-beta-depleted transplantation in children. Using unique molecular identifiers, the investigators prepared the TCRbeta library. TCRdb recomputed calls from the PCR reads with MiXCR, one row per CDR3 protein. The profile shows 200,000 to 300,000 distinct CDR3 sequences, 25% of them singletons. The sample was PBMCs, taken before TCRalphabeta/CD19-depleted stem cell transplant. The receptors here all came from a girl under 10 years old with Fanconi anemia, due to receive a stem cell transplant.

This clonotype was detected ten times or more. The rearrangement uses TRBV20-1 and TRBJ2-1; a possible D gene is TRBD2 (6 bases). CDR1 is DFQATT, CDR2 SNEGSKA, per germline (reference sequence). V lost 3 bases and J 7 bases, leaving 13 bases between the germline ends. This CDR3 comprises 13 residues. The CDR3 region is CSASSGTENEQFF. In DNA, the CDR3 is TGCAGTGCTAGTTCCGGGACTGAAAATGAGCAGTTCTTC.

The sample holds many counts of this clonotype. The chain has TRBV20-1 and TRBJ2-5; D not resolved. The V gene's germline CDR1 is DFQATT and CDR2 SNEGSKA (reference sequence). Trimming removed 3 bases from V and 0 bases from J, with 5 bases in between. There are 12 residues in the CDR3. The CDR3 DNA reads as TGCAGTGCTAGTCCCCACCAAGAGACCCAGTACTTC. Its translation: CSASPHQETQYF.

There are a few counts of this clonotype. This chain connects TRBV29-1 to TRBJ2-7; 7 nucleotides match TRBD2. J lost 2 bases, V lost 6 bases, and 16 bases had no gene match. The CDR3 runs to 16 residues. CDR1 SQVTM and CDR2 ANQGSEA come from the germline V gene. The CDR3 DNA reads TGCAGCGTGGGGGGAGGGCTACCAGTGACTACCTACGAGCAGTACTTC. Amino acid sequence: CSVGGGLPVTTYEQYF.

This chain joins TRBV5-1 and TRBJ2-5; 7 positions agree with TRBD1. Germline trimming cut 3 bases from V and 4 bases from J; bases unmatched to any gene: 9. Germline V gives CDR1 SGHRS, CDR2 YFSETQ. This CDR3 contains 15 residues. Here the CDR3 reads CASSWTDRERETQYF. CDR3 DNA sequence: TGCGCCAGCAGCTGGACTGACAGGGAGAGAGAGACCCAGTACTTC. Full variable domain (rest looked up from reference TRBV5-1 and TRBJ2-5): KAGVTQTPRYLIKTRGQQVTLSCSPISGHRSVSWYQQTPGQGLQFLFEYFSETQRNKGNFPGRFSGRQFSNSRSEMNVSTLELGDSALYLCASSWTDRERETQYFGPGTRLLVL.

The CDR3 is CASCSGRLDEQFF. DNA for the CDR3: TGTGCCAGTTGTAGCGGGAGGTTGGATGAGCAGTTCTTC. This chain links TRBV10-3 with TRBJ2-1; TRBD2 agrees at 10 bases. The germline gives CDR1 ENHRY, CDR2 SYGVKD. Unmatched junction bases numbered 8, after V lost 10 bases and J lost 8 bases. CDR3 length equals 13 residues.

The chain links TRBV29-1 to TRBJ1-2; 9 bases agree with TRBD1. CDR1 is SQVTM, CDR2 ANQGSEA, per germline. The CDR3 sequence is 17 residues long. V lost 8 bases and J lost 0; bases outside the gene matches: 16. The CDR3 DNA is TGCAGCACCCACGTCCCGGGACAGGGTTCCCCTAACTATGGCTACACCTTC. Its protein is CSTHVPGQGSPNYGYTF. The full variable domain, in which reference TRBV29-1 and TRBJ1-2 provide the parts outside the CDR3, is SAVISQKPSRDICQRGTSLTIQCQVDSQVTMMFWYRQQPGQSLTLIATANQGSEATYESGFVIDKFPISRPNLTFSTLTVSNMSPEDSSIYLCSTHVPGQGSPNYGYTFGSGTRLTVV.

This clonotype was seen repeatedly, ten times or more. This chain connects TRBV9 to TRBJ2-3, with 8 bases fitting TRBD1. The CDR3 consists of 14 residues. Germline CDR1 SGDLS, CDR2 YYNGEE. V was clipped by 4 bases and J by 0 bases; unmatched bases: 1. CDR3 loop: CASSWTGSTDTQYF. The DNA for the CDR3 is TGTGCCAGCAGCTGGACAGGGAGCACAGATACGCAGTATTTT.

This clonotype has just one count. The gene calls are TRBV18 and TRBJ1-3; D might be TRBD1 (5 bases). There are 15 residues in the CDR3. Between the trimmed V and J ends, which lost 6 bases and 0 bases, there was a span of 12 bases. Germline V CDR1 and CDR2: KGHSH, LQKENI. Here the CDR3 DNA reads TGTGCCAGCTCCCACGGGACGGACTCTGGAAACACCATATATTTT. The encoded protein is CASSHGTDSGNTIYF.

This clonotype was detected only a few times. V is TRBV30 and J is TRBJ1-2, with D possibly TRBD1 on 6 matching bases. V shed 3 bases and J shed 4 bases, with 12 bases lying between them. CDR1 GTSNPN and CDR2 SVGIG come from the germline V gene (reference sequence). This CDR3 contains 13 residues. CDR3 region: CAWRDSGGYGYTF. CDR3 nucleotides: TGTGCCTGGAGGGACAGTGGGGGCTATGGCTACACCTTC. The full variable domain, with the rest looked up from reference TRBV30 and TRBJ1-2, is SQTIHQWPATLVQPVGSPLSLECTVEGTSNPNLYWYRQAAGRGLQLLFYSVGIGQISSEVPQNLSASRPQDRQFILSSKKLLLSDSGFYLCAWRDSGGYGYTFGSGTRLTVV.

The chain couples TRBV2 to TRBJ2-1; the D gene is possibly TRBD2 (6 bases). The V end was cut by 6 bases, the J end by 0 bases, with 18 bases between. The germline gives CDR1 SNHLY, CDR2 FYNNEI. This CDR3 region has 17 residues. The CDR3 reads CASRMRMTGVSYNEQFF. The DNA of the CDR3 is TGTGCCAGCAGAATGAGGATGACGGGAGTCTCCTACAATGAGCAGTTCTTC.

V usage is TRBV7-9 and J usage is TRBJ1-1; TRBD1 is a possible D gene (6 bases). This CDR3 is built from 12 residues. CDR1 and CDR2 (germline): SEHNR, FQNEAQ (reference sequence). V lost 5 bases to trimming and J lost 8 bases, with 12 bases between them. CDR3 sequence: CASSPQGQEAFF. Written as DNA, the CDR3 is TGTGCCAGCAGCCCCCAAGGACAGGAAGCTTTCTTT. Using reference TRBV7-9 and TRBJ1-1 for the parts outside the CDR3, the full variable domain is DTGVSQNPRHKITKRGQNVTFRCDPISEHNRLYWYRQTLGQGPEFLTYFQNEAQLEKSRLLSDRFSAERPKGSFSTLEIQRTEQGDSAMYLCASSPQGQEAFFGQGTRLTVV.

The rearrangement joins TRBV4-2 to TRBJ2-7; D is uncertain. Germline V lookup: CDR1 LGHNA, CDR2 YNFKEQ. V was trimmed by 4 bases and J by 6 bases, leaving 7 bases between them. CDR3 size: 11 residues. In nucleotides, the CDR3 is TGTGCCAGCAGCCGTGCAACCGAGCAGTACTTC. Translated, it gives CASSRATEQYF.

CDR3: CASSRPSGSAYNEQFF. CDR3 DNA sequence: TGTGCCAGCAGTCGTCCTAGCGGGAGCGCATACAATGAGCAGTTCTTC. The chain couples TRBV6-2 or TRBV6-3 to TRBJ2-1; 10 bases are a match to TRBD2. There are 16 residues in the CDR3. After removal of 5 bases from V and 4 bases from J, the junction contained 8 bases not matched to a gene. Looked up from germline, CDR1 is MNHEY and CDR2 is SVGEGT.

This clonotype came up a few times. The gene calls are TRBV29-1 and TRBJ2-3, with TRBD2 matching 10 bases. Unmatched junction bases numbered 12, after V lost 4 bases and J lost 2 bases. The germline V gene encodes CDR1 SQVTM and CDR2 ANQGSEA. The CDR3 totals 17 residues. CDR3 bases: TGCAGCGTTGTACGGTTGGGAGCGGGAGGGAACACAGATACGCAGTATTTT. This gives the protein CSVVRLGAGGNTDTQYF.

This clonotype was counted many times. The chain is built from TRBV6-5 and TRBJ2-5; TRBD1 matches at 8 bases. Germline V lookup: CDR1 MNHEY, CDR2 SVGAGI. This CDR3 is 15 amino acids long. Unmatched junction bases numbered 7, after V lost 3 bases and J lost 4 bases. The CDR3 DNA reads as TGTGCCAGCAGTTATGGCAGGGGGCGCCGAGAGACCCAGTACTTC. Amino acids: CASSYGRGRRETQYF.

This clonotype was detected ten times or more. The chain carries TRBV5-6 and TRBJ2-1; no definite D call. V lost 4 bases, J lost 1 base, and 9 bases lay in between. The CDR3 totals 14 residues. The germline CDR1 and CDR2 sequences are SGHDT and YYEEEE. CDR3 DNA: TGTGCCAGCAGCCCTAGGTGGTCCTACAATGAGCAGTTCTTC. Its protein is CASSPRWSYNEQFF. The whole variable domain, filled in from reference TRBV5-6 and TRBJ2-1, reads DAGVTQSPTHLIKTRGQQVTLRCSPKSGHDTVSWYQQALGQGPQFIFQYYEEEERQRGNFPDRFSGHQFPNYSSELNVNALLLGDSALYLCASSPRWSYNEQFFGPGTRLTVL.

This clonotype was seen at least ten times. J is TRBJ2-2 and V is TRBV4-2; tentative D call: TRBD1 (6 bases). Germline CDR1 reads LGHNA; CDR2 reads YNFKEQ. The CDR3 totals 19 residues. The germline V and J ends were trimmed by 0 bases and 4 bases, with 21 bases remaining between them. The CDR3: CASSQDAVGKGDLTGELFF. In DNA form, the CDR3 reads TGTGCCAGCAGCCAAGATGCCGTTGGGAAGGGGGACCTCACCGGGGAGCTGTTTTTT.